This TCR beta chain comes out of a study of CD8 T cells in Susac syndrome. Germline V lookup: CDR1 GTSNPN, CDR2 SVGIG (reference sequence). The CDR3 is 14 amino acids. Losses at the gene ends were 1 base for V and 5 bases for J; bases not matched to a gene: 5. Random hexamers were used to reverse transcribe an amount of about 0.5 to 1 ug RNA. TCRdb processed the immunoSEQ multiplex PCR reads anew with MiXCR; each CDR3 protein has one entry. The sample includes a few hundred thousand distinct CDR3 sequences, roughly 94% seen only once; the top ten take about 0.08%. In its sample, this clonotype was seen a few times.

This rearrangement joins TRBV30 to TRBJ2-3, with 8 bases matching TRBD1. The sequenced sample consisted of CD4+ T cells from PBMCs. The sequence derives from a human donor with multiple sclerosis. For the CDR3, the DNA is TGTGCCTGGAGTGCGGACAGGGTGGGAGATACGCAGTATTTT. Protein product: CAWSADRVGDTQYF.